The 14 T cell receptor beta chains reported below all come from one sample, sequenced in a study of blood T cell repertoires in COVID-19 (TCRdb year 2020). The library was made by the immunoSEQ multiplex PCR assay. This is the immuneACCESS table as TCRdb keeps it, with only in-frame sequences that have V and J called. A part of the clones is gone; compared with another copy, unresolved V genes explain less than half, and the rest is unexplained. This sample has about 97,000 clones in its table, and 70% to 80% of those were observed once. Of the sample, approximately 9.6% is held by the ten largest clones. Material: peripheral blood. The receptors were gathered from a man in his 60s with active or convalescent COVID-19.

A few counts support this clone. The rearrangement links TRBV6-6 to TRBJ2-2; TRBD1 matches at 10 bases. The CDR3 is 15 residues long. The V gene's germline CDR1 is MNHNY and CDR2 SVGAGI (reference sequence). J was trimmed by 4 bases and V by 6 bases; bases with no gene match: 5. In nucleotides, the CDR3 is TGTGCCAGCAGACCGGGACAGGGGCGCACCGGGGAGCTGTTTTTT. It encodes CASRPGQGRTGELFF.

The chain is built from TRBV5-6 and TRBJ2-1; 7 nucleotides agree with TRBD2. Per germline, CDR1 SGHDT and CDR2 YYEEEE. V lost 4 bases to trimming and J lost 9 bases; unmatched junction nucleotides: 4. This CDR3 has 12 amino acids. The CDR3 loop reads CASSPLASEQFF. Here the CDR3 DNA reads TGTGCCAGCAGCCCACTAGCGAGTGAGCAGTTCTTC.

CDR3 sequence (DNA): TGCGCCAGCAGCCGGACTAGCGGGAGGCTAGAGACCCAGTACTTC. This gives the protein CASSRTSGRLETQYF. The rearrangement links TRBV5-1 to TRBJ2-5; 14 bases fit TRBD2. The CDR3 contains 15 residues. Trimming removed 4 bases from V and 4 bases from J; junction bases left unmatched: 3. CDR1 is SGHRS, CDR2 YFSETQ, per germline.

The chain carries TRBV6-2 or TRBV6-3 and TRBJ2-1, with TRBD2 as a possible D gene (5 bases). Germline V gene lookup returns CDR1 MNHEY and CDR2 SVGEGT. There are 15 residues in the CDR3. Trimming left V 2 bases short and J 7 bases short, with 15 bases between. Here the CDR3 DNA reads TGTGCCAGCAGTTACCATTCCGTACAGCGGAATGAGCAGTTCTTC. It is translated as CASSYHSVQRNEQFF.

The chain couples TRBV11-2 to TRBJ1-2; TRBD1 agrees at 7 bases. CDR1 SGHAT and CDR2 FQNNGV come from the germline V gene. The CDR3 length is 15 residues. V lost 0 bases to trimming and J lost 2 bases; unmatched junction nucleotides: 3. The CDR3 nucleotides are TGTGCCAGCAGCTTAGACAGGGGGAGAAACTATGGCTACACCTTC. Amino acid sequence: CASSLDRGRNYGYTF.

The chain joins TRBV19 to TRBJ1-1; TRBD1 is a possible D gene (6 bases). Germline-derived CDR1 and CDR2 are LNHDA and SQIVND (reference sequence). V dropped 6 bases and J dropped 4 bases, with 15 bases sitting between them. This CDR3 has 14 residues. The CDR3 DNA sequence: TGTGCCAGTAGCCGCAGGGGAGAGGGCACTGAAGCTTTCTTT. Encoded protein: CASSRRGEGTEAFF.

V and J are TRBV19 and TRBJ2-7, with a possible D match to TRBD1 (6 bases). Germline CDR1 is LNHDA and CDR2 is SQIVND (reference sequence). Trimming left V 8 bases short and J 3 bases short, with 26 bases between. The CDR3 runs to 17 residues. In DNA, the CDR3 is TGTGCCAGTCAGCAAAAGCCCGGGGACATTGGAAACTACGAGCAGTACTTC. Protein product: CASQQKPGDIGNYEQYF.

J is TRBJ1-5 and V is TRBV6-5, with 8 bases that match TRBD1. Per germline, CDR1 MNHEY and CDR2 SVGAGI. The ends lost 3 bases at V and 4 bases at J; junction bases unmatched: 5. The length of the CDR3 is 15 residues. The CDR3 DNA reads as TGTGCCAGCAGTTATGGGACAGGTTCTAATCAGCCCCAGCATTTT. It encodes CASSYGTGSNQPQHF.

Written as DNA, the CDR3 is TGTGCCAGCAGTTACTGGAGGGGCGGATCACCCCTCCACTTT. Amino acids: CASSYWRGGSPLHF. This chain connects TRBV6-5 to TRBJ1-6, with a tentative D call TRBD1 (5 bases). The V end lost 1 base, the J end lost 10 bases, and 11 bases lay between the germline ends. The length of the CDR3 is 14 residues. Germline V gives CDR1 MNHEY, CDR2 SVGAGI.

The CDR3 spells CASSPRGDNEQFF. CDR3 sequence (DNA): TGTGCCAGCAGCCCTCGGGGAGACAATGAGCAGTTCTTC. The chain employs TRBV2 and TRBJ2-1; weak D call: TRBD2 (5 bases). The CDR3 has 13 residues. Trimming took 6 bases from V and 5 from J, leaving 11 bases between them. The germline V gene has CDR1 SNHLY and CDR2 FYNNEI. Full variable domain (outside the CDR3, taken from reference TRBV2 and TRBJ2-1): EPEVTQTPSHQVTQMGQEVILRCVPISNHLYFYWYRQILGQKVEFLVSFYNNEISEKSEIFDDQFSVERPDGSNFTLKIRSTKLEDSAMYFCASSPRGDNEQFFGPGTRLTVL.

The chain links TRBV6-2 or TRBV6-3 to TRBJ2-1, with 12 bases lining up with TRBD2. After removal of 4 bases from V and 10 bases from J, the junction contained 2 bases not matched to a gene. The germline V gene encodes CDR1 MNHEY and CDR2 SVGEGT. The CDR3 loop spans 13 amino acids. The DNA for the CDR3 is TGTGCCAGCAGTTCCCTAGCGGGAGGGGAGCAGTTCTTC. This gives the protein CASSSLAGGEQFF.

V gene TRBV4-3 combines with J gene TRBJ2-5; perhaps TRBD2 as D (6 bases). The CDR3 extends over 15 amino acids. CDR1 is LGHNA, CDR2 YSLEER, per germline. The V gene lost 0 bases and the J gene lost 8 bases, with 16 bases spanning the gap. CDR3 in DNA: TGCGCCAGCAGCCAAGATCGGGAAGCGGGCCTCACCCAGTACTTC. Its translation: CASSQDREAGLTQYF.

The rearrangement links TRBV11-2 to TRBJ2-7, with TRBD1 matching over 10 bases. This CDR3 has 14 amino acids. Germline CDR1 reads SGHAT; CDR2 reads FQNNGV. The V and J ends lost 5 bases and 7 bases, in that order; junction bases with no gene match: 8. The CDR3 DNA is TGTGCCAGCAGCCCAAGACAGGGGGCGGGGGAGCAGTACTTC. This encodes CASSPRQGAGEQYF.

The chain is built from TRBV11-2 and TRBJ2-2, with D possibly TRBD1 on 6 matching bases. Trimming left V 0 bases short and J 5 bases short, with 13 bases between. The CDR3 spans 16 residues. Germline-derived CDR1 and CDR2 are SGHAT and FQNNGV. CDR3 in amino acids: CASSLDPTGLTGELFF. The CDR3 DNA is TGTGCCAGCAGCTTAGATCCCACAGGGCTGACCGGGGAGCTGTTTTTT.